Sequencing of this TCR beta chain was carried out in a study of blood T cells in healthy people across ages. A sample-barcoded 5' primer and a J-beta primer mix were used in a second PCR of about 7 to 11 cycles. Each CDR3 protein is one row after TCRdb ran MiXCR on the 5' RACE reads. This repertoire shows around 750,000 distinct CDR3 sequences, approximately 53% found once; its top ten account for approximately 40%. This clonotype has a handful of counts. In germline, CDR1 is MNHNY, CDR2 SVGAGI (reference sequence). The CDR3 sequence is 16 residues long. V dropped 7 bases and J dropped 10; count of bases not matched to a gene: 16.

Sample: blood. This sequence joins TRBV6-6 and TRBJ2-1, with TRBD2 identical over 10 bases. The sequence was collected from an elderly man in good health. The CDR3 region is CASTGASAGGPGEQFF. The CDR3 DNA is TGTGCCAGCACAGGAGCTTCAGCGGGAGGGCCGGGGGAGCAGTTCTTC.